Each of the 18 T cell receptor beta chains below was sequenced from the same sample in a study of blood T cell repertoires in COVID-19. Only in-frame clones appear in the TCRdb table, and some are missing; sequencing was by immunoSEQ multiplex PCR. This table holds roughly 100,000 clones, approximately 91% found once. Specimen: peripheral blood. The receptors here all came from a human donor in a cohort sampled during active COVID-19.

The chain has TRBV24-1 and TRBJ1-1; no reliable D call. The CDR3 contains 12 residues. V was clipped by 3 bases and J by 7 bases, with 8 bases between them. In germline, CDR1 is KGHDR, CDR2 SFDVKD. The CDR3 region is CATSDQTGEAFF. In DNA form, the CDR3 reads TGTGCCACCAGTGATCAGACTGGTGAAGCTTTCTTT.

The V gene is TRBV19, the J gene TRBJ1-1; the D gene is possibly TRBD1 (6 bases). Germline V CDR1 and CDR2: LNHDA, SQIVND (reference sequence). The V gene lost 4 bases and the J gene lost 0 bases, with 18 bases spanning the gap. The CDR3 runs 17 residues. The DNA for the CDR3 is TGTGCCAGTAGTACCCGACTTTGGACAGATATGAACACTGAAGCTTTCTTT. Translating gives CASSTRLWTDMNTEAFF.

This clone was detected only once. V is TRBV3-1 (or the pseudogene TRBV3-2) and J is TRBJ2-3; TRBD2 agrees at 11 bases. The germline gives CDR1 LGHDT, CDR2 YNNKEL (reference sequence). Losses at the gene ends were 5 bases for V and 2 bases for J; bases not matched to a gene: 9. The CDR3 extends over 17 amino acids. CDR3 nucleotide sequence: TGTGCCAGCAGCTACTCTCGACTAGCGGGACTCACAGATACGCAGTATTTT. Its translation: CASSYSRLAGLTDTQYF.

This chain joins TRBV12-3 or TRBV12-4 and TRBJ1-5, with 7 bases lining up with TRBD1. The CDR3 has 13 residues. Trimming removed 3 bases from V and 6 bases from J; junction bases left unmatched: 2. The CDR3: CASSFSGGQPQHF. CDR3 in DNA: TGTGCCAGCAGTTTTTCAGGGGGTCAGCCCCAGCATTTT.

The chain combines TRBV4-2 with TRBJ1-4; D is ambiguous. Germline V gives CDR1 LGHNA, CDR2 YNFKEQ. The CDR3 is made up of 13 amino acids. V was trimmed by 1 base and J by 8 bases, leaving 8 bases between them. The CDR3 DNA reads TGTGCCAGCAGCCAAGTTGGAGAGGAAAAACTGTTTTTT. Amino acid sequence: CASSQVGEEKLFF.

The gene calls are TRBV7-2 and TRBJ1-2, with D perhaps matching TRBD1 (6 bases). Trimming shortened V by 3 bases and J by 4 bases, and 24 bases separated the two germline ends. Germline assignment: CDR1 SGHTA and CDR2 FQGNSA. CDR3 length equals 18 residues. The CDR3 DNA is TGTGCCAGCAGCTTTAGTCGCCAGGGGAACCGAATTTTCTATGGCTACACCTTC. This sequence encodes CASSFSRQGNRIFYGYTF.

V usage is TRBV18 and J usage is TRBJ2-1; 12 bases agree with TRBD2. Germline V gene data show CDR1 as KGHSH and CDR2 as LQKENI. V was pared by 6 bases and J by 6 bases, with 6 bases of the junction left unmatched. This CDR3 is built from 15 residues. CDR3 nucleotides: TGTGCCAGCTCCTCAACTAGCGGGGGGATCAATGAGCAGTTCTTC. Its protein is CASSSTSGGINEQFF.

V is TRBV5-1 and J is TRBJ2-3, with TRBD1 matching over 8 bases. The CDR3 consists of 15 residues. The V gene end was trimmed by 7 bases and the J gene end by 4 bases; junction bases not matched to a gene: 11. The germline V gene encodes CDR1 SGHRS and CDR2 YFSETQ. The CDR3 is CASEAGQGKADTQYF. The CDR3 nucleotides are TGCGCCAGCGAGGCCGGACAGGGCAAAGCAGATACGCAGTATTTT.

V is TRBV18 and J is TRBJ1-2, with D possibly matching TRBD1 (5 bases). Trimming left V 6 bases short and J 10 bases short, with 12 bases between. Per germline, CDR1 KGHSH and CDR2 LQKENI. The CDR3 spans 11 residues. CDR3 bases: TGTGCCAGCTCCCCAGGGAGGTACTACACCTTC. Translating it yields CASSPGRYYTF.

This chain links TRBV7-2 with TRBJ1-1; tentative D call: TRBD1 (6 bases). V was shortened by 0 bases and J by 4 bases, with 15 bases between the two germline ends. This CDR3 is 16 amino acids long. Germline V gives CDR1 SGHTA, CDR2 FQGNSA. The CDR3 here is CASSLAMGRGSTEAFF. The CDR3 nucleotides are TGTGCCAGCAGCTTAGCTATGGGAAGGGGGAGCACTGAAGCTTTCTTT.

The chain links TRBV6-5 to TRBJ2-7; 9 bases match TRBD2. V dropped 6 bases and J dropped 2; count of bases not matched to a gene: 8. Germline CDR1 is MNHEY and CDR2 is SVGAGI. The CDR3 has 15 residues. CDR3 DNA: TGTGCCAGCAGAAACGTAGGACTAGCGACCTACGAGCAGTACTTC. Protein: CASRNVGLATYEQYF.

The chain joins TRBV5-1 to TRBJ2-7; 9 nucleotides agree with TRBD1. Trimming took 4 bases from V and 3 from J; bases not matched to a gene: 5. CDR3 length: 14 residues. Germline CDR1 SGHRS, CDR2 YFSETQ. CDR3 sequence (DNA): TGCGCCAGCAGCCCGCGACAGGGGGTCTACGAGCAGTACTTC. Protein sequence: CASSPRQGVYEQYF. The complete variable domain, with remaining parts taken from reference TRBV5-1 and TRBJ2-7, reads KAGVTQTPRYLIKTRGQQVTLSCSPISGHRSVSWYQQTPGQGLQFLFEYFSETQRNKGNFPGRFSGRQFSNSRSEMNVSTLELGDSALYLCASSPRQGVYEQYFGPGTRLTVT.

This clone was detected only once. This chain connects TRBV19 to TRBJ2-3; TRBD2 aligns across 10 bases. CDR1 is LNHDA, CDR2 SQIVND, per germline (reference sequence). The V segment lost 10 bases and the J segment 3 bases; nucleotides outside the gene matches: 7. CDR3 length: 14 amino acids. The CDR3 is CATRLAGITDTQYF. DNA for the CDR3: TGTGCCACTCGACTAGCGGGCATAACAGATACGCAGTATTTT. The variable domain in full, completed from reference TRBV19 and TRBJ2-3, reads DGGITQSPKYLFRKEGQNVTLSCEQNLNHDAMYWYRQDPGQGLRLIYYSQIVNDFQKGDIAEGYSVSREKKESFPLTVTSAQKNPTAFYLCATRLAGITDTQYFGPGTRLTVL.

CDR3 in amino acids: CASGLLSGGETQYF. The DNA of the CDR3 is TGTGCTAGTGGTTTGCTCTCGGGGGGTGAGACCCAGTACTTC. This chain uses TRBV12-5 with TRBJ2-5, with TRBD2 identical over 7 bases. Germline trimming cut 2 bases from V and 5 bases from J; bases unmatched to any gene: 5. Germline CDR1 reads LGHNT; CDR2 reads FRNRAP. This CDR3 is built from 14 residues.

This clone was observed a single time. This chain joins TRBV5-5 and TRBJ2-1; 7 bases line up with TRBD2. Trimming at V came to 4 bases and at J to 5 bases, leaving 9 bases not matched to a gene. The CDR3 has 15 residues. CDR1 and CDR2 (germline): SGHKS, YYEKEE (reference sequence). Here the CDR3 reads CASSLSGLVNNEQFF. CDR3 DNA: TGTGCCAGCAGCCTGTCAGGACTAGTTAACAATGAGCAGTTCTTC.

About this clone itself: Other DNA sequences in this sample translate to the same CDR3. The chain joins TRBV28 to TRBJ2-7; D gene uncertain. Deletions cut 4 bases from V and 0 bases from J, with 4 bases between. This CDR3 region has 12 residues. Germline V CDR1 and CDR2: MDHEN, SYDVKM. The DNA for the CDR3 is TGTGCCAGCAGTTATAGCTCCTACGAGCAGTACTTC. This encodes CASSYSSYEQYF. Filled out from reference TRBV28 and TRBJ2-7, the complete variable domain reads DVKVTQSSRYLVKRTGEKVFLECVQDMDHENMFWYRQDPGLGLRLIYFSYDVKMKEKGDIPEGYSVSREKKERFSLILESASTNQTSMYLCASSYSSYEQYFGPGTRLTVT.

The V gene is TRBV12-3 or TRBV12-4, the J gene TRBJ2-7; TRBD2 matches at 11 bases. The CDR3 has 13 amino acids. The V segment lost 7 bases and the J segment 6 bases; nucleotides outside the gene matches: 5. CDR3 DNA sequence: TGTGCCAGCACTACTAGCGGGAGAGGCGAGCAGTACTTC. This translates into CASTTSGRGEQYF.

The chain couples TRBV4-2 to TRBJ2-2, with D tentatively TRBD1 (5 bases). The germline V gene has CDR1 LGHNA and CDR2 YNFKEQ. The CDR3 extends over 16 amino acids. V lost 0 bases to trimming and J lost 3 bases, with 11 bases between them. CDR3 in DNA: TGTGCCAGCAGCCAAGATCTCGGCAGGGACACCGGGGAGCTGTTTTTT. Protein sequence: CASSQDLGRDTGELFF.